This is a list of T cell receptor beta chains from one sample in a study of PD-1 blockade in classical Hodgkin lymphoma. This table comes from immunoSEQ multiplex PCR, and its TCRdb copy is limited to in-frame clones, with some not included. This table has a few thousand clones, about nine tenths appearing once. Source: CD4+ T cells from blood, taken at baseline. The receptors derive from a human donor with classical Hodgkin lymphoma. Each CDR3 is given with its conserved first and last residue. The order of the fields is CDR3 length, D gene, clone size, J gene, V gene, CDR3 DNA, CDR3 protein. The D gene is left open where the match is weak. Not every row has a clone size; where given, it reads once, few, many or a size class.

CDR3 length: 16
D gene: -
clone size: few
J gene: TRBJ1-2
V gene: TRBV4-1
CDR3 DNA: TGCGCCAGCAGGGAACGCGGGACACAAACTAACTATGGCTACACCTTC
CDR3 protein: CASRERGTQTNYGYTF

CDR3 length: 11
D gene: -
clone size: -
J gene: TRBJ2-5
V gene: TRBV5-1
CDR3 DNA: TGCGCCAGCAAACAACAAGAGACCCAGTACTTC
CDR3 protein: CASKQQETQYF

CDR3 length: 16
D gene: -
clone size: -
J gene: TRBJ1-4
V gene: TRBV5-1
CDR3 DNA: TGCGCCAGCAGCTTGGTTGGCCGGGGCTCGAATGAAAAACTGTTTTTT
CDR3 protein: CASSLVGRGSNEKLFF

CDR3 length: 15
D gene: -
clone size: -
J gene: TRBJ2-2
V gene: TRBV25-1
CDR3 DNA: TGTGCCAGCAGACTTGGGGGGGGGCCGACCGGGGAGCTGTTTTTT
CDR3 protein: CASRLGGGPTGELFF

CDR3 length: 17
D gene: TRBD1
clone size: -
J gene: TRBJ1-5
V gene: TRBV19
CDR3 DNA: TGTGCCAGTAGTATTTTGACAGGGGCCTATAGCAATCAGCCCCAGCATTTT
CDR3 protein: CASSILTGAYSNQPQHF

CDR3 length: 16
D gene: -
clone size: -
J gene: TRBJ2-4
V gene: TRBV12-5
CDR3 DNA: TGTGCTAGTGGTTTGCTAGGGTTGCGATCCAAAAACATTCAGTACTTC
CDR3 protein: CASGLLGLRSKNIQYF

CDR3 length: 14
D gene: -
clone size: few
J gene: TRBJ1-1
V gene: TRBV5-1
CDR3 DNA: TGCGCCAGCAGCTTGACAGGGATGAACACTGAAGCTTTCTTT
CDR3 protein: CASSLTGMNTEAFF

CDR3 length: 18
D gene: TRBD1
clone size: -
J gene: TRBJ2-3
V gene: TRBV9
CDR3 DNA: TGTGCCAGCAGCGTCGCCGTCGGACAGGGCGTCCGTACAGATACGCAGTATTTT
CDR3 protein: CASSVAVGQGVRTDTQYF

CDR3 length: 14
D gene: TRBD1
clone size: -
J gene: TRBJ2-5
V gene: TRBV15
CDR3 DNA: TGTGCCGCGTCGAACGCGGACAGGAAAGAGACCCAGTACTTC
CDR3 protein: CAASNADRKETQYF

CDR3 length: 13
D gene: -
clone size: -
J gene: TRBJ1-1
V gene: TRBV11-2
CDR3 DNA: TGTGCCAGCAGCTTATTGGCCGCCGATTTGGCTTTCTTT
CDR3 protein: CASSLLAADLAFF

CDR3 length: 15
D gene: -
clone size: -
J gene: TRBJ1-5
V gene: TRBV6-1
CDR3 DNA: TGTGCCAGCAGTGAAGACCACAGGATGGGTCAGCCCCAGCATTTT
CDR3 protein: CASSEDHRMGQPQHF

CDR3 length: 16
D gene: TRBD1
clone size: -
J gene: TRBJ2-7
V gene: TRBV2
CDR3 DNA: TGTGCCAGCAGTGGGCCTGTTTGGACAGGGGCGCAAGAGCAGTACTTC
CDR3 protein: CASSGPVWTGAQEQYF

CDR3 length: 12
D gene: -
clone size: -
J gene: TRBJ2-3
V gene: TRBV29-1
CDR3 DNA: TGCAGCGTTGAACCAAGGGTGGGTTATGTGTATTTT
CDR3 protein: CSVEPRVGYVYF

CDR3 length: 13
D gene: -
clone size: -
J gene: TRBJ1-2
V gene: TRBV30
CDR3 DNA: TGTGCCTGGAGGAAACGGATGGCCGATGGCTACACCTTC
CDR3 protein: CAWRKRMADGYTF

CDR3 length: 16
D gene: -
clone size: once
J gene: TRBJ2-3
V gene: TRBV21-1
CDR3 DNA: TGTGCCAGCAGCAAAGTGAGGGGGGACCACACAGATACGCAGTATTTT
CDR3 protein: CASSKVRGDHTDTQYF

CDR3 length: 13
D gene: -
clone size: -
J gene: TRBJ1-5
V gene: TRBV2
CDR3 DNA: TGTGCCAGCAATCCCCTTAGCAATCAGCCCCAGCATTTT
CDR3 protein: CASNPLSNQPQHF

CDR3 length: 19
D gene: TRBD2
clone size: once
J gene: TRBJ2-7
V gene: TRBV5-6
CDR3 DNA: TGTGCCAGCAGGACCACGGGGACTAGCGGGGGGGCCAGATCCTACGAGCAGTACTTC
CDR3 protein: CASRTTGTSGGARSYEQYF

CDR3 length: 15
D gene: -
clone size: -
J gene: TRBJ2-2
V gene: TRBV5-1
CDR3 DNA: TGCGCCAGCTCCCGGGCAGGGGGGGTCCCCGGGGAGCTGTTTTTT
CDR3 protein: CASSRAGGVPGELFF

CDR3 length: 12
D gene: TRBD1
clone size: few
J gene: TRBJ1-2
V gene: TRBV5-4
CDR3 DNA: TGTGCCAGCAGCTTACAGGGGGCTTCGTACACCTTC
CDR3 protein: CASSLQGASYTF

CDR3 length: 15
D gene: -
clone size: -
J gene: TRBJ2-7
V gene: TRBV6-1
CDR3 DNA: TGTGCCAGCAGTGGGCAGAAGGTTCCAACCTACGAGCAGTACTTC
CDR3 protein: CASSGQKVPTYEQYF

CDR3 length: 16
D gene: -
clone size: -
J gene: TRBJ1-5
V gene: TRBV19
CDR3 DNA: TGTGCCAGTAGAAGCGGCGCGGGAGACAGCAATCAGCCCCAGCATTTT
CDR3 protein: CASRSGAGDSNQPQHF

CDR3 length: 16
D gene: TRBD1
clone size: -
J gene: TRBJ1-6
V gene: TRBV6-5
CDR3 DNA: TGTGCCAGCAGTTATACAAACAGGGGGCTAAGCTCACCCCTCCACTTT
CDR3 protein: CASSYTNRGLSSPLHF

CDR3 length: 13
D gene: -
clone size: -
J gene: TRBJ2-3
V gene: TRBV7-9
CDR3 DNA: TGTGCCAGCAGCTTACAGGGTAAAGGTACGCAGTATTTT
CDR3 protein: CASSLQGKGTQYF

CDR3 length: 13
D gene: -
clone size: -
J gene: TRBJ2-5
V gene: TRBV18
CDR3 DNA: TGTGCCAGCTCACCAGGAATGAAAGAGACCCAGTACTTC
CDR3 protein: CASSPGMKETQYF

CDR3 length: 18
D gene: -
clone size: -
J gene: TRBJ2-1
V gene: TRBV5-6
CDR3 DNA: TGTGCCAGCAGCAATACACGGGGGACGGCGACAGGCCTCAATGAGCAGTTCTTC
CDR3 protein: CASSNTRGTATGLNEQFF

CDR3 length: 14
D gene: TRBD1
clone size: -
J gene: TRBJ2-2
V gene: TRBV5-1
CDR3 DNA: TGCGCCAGCAGGACAGGGGGCGGCACCGGGGAGCTGTTTTTT
CDR3 protein: CASRTGGGTGELFF

CDR3 length: 13
D gene: -
clone size: -
J gene: TRBJ1-2
V gene: TRBV18
CDR3 DNA: TGTGCCAGCTCACCAGGGGTGGACTATGGCTACACCTTC
CDR3 protein: CASSPGVDYGYTF

CDR3 length: 14
D gene: -
clone size: -
J gene: TRBJ1-3
V gene: TRBV7-8
CDR3 DNA: TGTGCCAGCAGCTTAGAGCTCGGTGGAAACACCATATATTTT
CDR3 protein: CASSLELGGNTIYF

CDR3 length: 14
D gene: -
clone size: -
J gene: TRBJ1-1
V gene: TRBV11-2
CDR3 DNA: TGTGCCAGCAGCTTATACCAGGTAGACACTGAAGCTTTCTTT
CDR3 protein: CASSLYQVDTEAFF

CDR3 length: 11
D gene: -
clone size: -
J gene: TRBJ1-5
V gene: TRBV20-1
CDR3 DNA: TGCAGTGCTAAGATAAAGGTGACCCAGCATTTT
CDR3 protein: CSAKIKVTQHF

CDR3 length: 13
D gene: -
clone size: -
J gene: TRBJ2-7
V gene: TRBV7-8
CDR3 DNA: TGTGCCAGCAGCTTAGTTCAGTCCTACGAGCAGTACTTC
CDR3 protein: CASSLVQSYEQYF

CDR3 length: 14
D gene: TRBD1
clone size: -
J gene: TRBJ2-7
V gene: TRBV15
CDR3 DNA: TGTGCCACCAGCCAGACAGGGTCGTCCTACGAGCAGTACTTC
CDR3 protein: CATSQTGSSYEQYF

CDR3 length: 15
D gene: TRBD1
clone size: -
J gene: TRBJ2-1
V gene: TRBV25-1
CDR3 DNA: TGTGCCAGCAGTGGCAGCAGGGGGCGGGTGGATGAGCAGTTCTTC
CDR3 protein: CASSGSRGRVDEQFF